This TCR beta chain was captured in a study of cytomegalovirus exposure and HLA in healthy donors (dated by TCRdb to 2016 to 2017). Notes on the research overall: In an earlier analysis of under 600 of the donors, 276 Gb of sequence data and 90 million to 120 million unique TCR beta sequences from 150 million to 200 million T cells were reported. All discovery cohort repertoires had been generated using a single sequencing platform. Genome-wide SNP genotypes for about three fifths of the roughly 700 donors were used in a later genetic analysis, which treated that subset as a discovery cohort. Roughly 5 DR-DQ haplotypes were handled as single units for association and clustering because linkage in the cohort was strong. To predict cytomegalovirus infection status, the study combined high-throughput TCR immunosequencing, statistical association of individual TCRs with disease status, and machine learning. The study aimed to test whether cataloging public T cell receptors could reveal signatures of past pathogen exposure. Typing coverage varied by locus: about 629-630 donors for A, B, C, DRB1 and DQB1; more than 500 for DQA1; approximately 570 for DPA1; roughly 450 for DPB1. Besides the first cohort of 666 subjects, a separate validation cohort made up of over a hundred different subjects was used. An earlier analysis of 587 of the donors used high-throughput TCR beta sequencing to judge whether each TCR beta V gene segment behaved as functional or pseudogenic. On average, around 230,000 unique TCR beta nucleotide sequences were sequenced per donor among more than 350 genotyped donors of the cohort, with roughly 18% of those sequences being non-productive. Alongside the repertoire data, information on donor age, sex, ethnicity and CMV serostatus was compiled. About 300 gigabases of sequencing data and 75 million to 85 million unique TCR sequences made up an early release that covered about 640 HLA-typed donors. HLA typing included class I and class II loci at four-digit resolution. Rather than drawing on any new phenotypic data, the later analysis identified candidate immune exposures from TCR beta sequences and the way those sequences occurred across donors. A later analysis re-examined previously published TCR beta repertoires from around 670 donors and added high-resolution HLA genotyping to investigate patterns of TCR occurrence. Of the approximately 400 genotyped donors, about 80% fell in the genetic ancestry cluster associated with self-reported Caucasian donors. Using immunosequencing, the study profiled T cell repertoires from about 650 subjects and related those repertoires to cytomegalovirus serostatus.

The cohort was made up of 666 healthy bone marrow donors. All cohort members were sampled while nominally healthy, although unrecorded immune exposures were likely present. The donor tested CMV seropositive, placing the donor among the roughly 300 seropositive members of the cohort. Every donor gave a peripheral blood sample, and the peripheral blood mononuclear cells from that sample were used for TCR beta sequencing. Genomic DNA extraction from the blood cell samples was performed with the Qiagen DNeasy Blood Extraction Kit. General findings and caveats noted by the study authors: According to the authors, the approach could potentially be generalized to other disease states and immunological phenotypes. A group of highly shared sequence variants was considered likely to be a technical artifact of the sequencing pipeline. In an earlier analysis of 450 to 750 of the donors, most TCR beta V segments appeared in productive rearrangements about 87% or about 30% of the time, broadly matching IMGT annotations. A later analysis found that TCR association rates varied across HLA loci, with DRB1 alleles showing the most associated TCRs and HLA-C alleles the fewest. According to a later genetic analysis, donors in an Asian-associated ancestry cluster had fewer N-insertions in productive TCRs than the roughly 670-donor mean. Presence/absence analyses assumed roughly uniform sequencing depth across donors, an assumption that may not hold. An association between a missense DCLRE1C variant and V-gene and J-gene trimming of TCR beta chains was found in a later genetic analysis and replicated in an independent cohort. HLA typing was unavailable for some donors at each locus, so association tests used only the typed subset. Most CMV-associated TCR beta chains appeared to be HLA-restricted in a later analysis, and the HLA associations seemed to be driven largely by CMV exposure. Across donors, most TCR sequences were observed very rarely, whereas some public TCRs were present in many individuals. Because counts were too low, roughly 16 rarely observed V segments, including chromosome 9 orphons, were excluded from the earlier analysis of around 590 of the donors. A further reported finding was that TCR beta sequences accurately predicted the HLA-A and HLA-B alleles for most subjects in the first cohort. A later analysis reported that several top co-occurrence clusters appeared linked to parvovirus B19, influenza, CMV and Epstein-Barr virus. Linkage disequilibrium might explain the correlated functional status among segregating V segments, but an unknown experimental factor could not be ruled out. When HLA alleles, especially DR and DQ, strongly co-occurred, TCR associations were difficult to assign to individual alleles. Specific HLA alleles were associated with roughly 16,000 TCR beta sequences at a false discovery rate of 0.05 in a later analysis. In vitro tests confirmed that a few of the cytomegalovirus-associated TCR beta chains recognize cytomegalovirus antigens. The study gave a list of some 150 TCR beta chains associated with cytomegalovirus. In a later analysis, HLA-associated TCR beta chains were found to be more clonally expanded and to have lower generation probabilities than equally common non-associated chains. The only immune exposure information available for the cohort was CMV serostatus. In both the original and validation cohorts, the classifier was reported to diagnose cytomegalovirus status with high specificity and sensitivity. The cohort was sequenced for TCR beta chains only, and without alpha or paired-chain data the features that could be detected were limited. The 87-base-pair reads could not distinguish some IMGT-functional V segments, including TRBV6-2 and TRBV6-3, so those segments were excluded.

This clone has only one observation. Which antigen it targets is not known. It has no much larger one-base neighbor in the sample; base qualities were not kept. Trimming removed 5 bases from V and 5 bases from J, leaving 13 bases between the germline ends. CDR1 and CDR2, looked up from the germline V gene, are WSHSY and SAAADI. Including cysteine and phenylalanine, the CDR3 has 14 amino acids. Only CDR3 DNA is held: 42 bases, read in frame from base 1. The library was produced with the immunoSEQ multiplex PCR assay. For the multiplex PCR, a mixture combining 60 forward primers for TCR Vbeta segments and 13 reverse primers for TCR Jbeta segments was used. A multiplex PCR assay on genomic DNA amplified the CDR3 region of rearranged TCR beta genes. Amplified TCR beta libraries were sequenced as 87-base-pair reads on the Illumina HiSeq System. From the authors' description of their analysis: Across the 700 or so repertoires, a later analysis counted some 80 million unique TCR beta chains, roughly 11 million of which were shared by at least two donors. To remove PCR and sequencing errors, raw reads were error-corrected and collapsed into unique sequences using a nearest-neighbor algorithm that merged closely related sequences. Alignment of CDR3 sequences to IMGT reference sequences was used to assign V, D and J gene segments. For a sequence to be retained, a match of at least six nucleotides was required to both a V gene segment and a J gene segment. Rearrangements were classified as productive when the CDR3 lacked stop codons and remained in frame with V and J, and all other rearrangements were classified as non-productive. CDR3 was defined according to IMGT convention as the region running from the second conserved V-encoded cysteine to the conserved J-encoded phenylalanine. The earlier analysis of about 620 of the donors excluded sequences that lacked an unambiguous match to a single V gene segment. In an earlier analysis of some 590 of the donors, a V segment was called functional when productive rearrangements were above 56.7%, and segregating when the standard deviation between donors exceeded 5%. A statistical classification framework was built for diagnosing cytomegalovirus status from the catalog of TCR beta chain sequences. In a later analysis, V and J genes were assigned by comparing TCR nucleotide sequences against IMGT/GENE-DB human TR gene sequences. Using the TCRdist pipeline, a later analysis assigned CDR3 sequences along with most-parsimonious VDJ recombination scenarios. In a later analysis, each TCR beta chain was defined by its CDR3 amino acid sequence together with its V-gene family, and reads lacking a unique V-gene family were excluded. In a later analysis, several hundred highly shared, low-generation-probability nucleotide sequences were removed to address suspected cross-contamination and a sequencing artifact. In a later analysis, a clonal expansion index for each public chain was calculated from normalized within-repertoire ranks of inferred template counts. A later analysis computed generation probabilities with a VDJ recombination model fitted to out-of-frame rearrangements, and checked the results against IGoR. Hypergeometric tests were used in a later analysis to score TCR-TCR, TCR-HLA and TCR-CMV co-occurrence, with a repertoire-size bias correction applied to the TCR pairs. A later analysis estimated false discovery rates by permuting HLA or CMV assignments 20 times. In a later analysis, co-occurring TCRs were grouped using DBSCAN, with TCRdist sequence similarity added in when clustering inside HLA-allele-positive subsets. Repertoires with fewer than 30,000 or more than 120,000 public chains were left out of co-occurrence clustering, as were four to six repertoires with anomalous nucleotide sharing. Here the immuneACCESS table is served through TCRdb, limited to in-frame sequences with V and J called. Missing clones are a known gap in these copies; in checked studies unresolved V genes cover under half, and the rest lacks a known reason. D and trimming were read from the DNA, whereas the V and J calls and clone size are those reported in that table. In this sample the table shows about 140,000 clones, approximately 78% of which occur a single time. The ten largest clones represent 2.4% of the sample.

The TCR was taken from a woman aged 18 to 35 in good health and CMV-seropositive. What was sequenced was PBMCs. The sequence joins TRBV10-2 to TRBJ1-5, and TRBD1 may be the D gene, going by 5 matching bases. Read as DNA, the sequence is TGCGCCAGCAGTTTTGTCCAGGGCCATCAGCCCCAGCATTTT. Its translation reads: CASSFVQGHQPQHF.